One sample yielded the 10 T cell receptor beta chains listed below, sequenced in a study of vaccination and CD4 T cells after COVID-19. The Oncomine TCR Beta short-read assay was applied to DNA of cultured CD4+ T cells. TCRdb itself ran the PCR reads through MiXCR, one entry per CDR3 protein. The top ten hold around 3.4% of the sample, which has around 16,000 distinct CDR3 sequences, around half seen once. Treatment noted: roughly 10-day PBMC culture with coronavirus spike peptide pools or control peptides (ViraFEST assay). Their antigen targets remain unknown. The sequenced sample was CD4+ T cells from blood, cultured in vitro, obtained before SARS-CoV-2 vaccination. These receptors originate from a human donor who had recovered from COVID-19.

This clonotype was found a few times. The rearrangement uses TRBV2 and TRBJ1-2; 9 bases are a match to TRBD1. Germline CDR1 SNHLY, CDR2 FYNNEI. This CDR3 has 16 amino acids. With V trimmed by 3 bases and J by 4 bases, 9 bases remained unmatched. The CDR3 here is CASSENRGQGGYGYTF. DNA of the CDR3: TGTGCCAGCAGTGAGAATAGGGGACAGGGTGGCTATGGCTACACCTTC.

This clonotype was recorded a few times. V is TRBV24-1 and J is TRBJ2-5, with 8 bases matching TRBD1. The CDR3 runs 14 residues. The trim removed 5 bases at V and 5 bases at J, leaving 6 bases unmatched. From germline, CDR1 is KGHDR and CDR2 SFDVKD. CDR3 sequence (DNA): TGTGCCACCAGTGCCGGACAGGGTAGGGAGACCCAGTACTTC. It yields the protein CATSAGQGRETQYF.

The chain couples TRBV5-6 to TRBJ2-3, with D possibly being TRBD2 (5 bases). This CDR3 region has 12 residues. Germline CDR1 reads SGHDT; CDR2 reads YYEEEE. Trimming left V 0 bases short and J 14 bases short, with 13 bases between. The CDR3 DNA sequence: TGTGCCAGCAGCTTGGAGGGCAGAGGAGGGTATTTT. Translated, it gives CASSLEGRGGYF.

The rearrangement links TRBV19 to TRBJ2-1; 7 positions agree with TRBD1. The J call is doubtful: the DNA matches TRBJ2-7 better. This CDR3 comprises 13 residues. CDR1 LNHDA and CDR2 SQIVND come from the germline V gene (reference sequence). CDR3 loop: CASSDRVGYEQYF. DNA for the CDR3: TGTGCCAGTAGCGACAGGGTAGGCTACGAGCAGTACTTC.

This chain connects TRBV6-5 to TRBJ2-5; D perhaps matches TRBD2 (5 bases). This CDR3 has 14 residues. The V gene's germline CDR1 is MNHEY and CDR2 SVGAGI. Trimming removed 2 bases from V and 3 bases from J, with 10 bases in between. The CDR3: CASSYTDGEETQYF. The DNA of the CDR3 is TGTGCCAGCAGTTACACCGACGGGGAAGAGACCCAGTACTTC.

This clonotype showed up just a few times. CDR3 in amino acids: CASRMGYTEAFF. Written as DNA, the CDR3 is TGTGCCAGCAGAATGGGGTACACTGAAGCTTTCTTT. This chain uses TRBV28 with TRBJ1-1, with no clear D. This CDR3 is built from 12 residues. Trimming removed 6 bases from V and 3 bases from J, with 8 bases in between. Germline V lookup: CDR1 MDHEN, CDR2 SYDVKM.

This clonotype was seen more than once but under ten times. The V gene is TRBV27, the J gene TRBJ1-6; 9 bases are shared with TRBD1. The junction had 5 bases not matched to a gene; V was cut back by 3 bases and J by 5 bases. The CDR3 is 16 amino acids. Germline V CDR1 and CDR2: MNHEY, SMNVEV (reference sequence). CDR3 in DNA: TGTGCCAGCAGTTTGGGGGGACAGGGTCATAATTCACCCCTCCACTTT. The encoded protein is CASSLGGQGHNSPLHF.

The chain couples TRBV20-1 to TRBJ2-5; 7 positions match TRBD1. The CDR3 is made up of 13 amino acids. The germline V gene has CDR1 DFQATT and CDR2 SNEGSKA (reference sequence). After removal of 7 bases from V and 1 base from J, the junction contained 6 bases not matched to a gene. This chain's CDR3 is CSVRGPSQETQYF. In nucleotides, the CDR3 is TGCAGTGTGAGGGGGCCGAGCCAAGAGACCCAGTACTTC.

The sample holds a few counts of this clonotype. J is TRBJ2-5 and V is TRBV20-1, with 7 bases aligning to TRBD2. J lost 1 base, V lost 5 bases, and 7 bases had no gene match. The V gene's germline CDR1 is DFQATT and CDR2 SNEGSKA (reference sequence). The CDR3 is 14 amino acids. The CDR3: CSAATWTSQETQYF. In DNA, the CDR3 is TGCAGTGCTGCTACTTGGACTAGCCAAGAGACCCAGTACTTC.

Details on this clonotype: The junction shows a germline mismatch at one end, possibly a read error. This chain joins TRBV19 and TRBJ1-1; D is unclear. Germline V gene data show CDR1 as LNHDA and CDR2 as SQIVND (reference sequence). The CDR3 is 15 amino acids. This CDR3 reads CAGSIQAVRYTEAFF. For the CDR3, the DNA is TGTGCCGGTAGTATTCAGGCAGTGAGGTACACTGAAGCTTTCTTT.